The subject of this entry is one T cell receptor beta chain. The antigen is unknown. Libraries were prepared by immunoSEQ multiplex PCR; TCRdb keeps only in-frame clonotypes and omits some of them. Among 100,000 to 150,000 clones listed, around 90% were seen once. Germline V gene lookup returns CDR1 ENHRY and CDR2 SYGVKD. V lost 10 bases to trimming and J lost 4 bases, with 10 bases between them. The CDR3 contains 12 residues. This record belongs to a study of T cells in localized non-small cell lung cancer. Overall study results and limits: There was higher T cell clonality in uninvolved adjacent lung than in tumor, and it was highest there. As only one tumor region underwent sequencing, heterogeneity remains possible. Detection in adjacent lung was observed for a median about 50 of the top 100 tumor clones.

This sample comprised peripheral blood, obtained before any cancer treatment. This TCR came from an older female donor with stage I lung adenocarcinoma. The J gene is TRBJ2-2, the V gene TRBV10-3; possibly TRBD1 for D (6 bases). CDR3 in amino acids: CATGTTTGELFF. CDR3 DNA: TGTGCCACTGGGACAACCACCGGGGAGCTGTTTTTT.